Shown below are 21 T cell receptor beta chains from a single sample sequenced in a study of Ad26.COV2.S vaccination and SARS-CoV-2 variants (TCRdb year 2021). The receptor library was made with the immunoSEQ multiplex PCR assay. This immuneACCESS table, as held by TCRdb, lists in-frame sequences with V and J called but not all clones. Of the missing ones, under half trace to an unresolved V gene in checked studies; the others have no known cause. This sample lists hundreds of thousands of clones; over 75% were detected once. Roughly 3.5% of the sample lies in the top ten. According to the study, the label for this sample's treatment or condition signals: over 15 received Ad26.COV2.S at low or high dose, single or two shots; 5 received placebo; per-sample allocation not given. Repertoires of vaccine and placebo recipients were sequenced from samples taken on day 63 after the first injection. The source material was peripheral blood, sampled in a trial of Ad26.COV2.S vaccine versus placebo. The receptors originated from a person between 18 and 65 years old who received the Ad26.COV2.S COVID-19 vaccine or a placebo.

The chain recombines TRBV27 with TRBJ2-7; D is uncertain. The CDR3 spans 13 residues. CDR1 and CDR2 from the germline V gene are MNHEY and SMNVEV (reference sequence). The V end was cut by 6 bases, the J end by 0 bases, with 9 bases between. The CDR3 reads CASSITLSYEQYF. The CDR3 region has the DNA TGTGCCAGCAGCATAACCCTCTCCTACGAGCAGTACTTC.

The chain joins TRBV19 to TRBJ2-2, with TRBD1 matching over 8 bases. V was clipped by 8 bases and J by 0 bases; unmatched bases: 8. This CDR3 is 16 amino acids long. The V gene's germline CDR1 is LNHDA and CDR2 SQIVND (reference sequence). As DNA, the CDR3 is TGTGCCAGTTGTTGGGCAGGGGGCCCGAACACCGGGGAGCTGTTTTTT. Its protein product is CASCWAGGPNTGELFF.

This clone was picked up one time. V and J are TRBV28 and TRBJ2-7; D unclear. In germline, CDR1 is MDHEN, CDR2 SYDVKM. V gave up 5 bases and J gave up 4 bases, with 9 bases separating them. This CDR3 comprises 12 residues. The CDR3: CASSPPRYEQYF. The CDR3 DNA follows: TGTGCCAGCAGTCCCCCTCGATACGAGCAGTACTTC.

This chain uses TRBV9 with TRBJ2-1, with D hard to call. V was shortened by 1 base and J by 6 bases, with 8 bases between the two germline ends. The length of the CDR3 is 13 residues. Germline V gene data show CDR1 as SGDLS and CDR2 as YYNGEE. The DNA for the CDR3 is TGTGCCAGCAGCGTAATGCCGGGCAATGAGCAGTTCTTC. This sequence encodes CASSVMPGNEQFF. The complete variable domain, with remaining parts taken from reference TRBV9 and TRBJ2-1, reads DSGVTQTPKHLITATGQRVTLRCSPRSGDLSVYWYQQSLDQGLQFLIQYYNGEERAKGNILERFSAQQFPDLHSELNLSSLELGDSALYFCASSVMPGNEQFFGPGTRLTVL.

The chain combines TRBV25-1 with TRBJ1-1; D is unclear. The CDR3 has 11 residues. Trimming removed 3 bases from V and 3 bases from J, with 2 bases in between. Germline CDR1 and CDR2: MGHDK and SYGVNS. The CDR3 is CASSDYTEAFF. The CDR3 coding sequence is TGTGCCAGCAGTGATTACACTGAAGCTTTCTTT.

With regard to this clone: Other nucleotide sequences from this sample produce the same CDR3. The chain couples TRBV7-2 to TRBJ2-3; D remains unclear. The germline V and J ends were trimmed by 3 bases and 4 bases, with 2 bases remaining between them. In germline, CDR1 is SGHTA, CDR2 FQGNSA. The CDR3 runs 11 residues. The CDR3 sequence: CASSLSDTQYF. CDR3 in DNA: TGTGCCAGCAGCTTGTCAGATACGCAGTATTTT.

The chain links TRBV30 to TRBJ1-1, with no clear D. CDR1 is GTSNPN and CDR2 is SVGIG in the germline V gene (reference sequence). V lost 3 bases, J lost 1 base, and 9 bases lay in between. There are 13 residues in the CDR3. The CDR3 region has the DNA TGTGCCTGGAGCCCCCAACCGAACACTGAAGCTTTCTTT. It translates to CAWSPQPNTEAFF.

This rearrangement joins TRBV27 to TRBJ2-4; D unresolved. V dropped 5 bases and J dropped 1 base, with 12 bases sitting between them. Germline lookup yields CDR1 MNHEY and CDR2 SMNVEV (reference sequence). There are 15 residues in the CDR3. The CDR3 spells CASSLHLSAKNIQYF. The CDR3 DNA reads TGTGCCAGCAGTCTTCATTTGTCTGCCAAAAACATTCAGTACTTC.

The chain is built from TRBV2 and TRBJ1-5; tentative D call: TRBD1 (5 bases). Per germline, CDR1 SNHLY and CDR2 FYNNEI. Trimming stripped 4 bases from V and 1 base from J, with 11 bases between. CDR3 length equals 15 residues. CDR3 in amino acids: CASSVQGASNQPQHF. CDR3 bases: TGTGCCAGCAGTGTTCAGGGTGCCAGCAATCAGCCCCAGCATTTT. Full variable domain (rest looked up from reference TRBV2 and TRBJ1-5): EPEVTQTPSHQVTQMGQEVILRCVPISNHLYFYWYRQILGQKVEFLVSFYNNEISEKSEIFDDQFSVERPDGSNFTLKIRSTKLEDSAMYFCASSVQGASNQPQHFGDGTRLSIL.

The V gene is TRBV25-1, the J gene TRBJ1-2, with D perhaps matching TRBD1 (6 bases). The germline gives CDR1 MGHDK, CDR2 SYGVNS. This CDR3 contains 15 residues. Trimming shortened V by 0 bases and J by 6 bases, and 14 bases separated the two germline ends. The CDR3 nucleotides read TGTGCCAGCAGTGAATACAGTGACAGGATGGATGGCTACACCTTC. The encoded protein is CASSEYSDRMDGYTF.

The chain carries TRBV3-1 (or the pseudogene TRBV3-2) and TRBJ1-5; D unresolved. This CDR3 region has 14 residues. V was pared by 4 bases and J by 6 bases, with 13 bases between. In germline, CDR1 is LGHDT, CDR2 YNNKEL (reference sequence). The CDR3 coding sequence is TGTGCCAGCAGCCCAAATGACGGTGGTCAGCCCCAGCATTTT. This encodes CASSPNDGGQPQHF.

CDR3: CASSRTGGRTEAFF. The DNA of the CDR3 is TGTGCCAGCAGCAGGACAGGGGGGAGGACTGAAGCTTTCTTT. The chain has TRBV7-9 and TRBJ1-1; TRBD1 aligns across 10 bases. With 5 bases clipped from V and 5 bases from J, the junction kept 5 bases outside the gene matches. Looked up from germline, CDR1 is SEHNR and CDR2 is FQNEAQ (reference sequence). The CDR3 covers 14 residues.

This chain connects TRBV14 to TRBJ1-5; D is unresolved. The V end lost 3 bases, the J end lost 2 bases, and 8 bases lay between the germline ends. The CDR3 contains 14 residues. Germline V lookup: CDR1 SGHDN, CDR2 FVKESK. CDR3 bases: TGTGCCAGCAGCCACGGTGGGGGCAATCAGCCCCAGCATTTT. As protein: CASSHGGGNQPQHF.

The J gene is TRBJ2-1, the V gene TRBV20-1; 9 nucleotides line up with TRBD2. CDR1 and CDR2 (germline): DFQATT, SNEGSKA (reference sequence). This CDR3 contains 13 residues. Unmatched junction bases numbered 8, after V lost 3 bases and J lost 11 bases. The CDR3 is CSASSLAGRQQFF. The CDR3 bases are TGCAGTGCTAGTAGCCTAGCGGGACGCCAGCAGTTCTTC.

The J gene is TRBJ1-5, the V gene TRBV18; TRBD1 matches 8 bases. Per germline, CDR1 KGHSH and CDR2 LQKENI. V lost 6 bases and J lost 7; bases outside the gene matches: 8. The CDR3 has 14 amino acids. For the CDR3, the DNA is TGTGCCAGCTCCCCCACAGGGGGTGACCAGCCCCAGCATTTT. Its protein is CASSPTGGDQPQHF.

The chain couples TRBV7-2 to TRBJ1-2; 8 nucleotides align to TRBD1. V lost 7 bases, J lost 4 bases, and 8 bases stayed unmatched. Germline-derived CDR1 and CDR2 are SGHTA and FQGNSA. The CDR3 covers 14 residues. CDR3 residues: CASIETTGVYGYTF. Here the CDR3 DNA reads TGTGCCAGCATCGAAACGACAGGGGTCTATGGCTACACCTTC.

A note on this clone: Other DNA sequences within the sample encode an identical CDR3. Here the CDR3 reads CASSQARGTSSYEQYF. In DNA form, the CDR3 reads TGTGCCAGCAGCCAAGCGCGGGGGACAAGCTCCTACGAGCAGTACTTC. The chain carries TRBV3-1 (or the pseudogene TRBV3-2) and TRBJ2-7; possible D gene TRBD2, 7 bases. The V gene lost 1 base and the J gene lost 0 bases, with 13 bases spanning the gap. The CDR3 is 16 amino acids. CDR1 LGHDT and CDR2 YNNKEL come from the germline V gene (reference sequence).

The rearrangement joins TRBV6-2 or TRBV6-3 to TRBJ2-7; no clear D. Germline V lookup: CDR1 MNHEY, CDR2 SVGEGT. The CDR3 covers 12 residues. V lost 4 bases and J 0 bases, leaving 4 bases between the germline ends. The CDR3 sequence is CASSLSSYEQYF. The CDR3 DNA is TGTGCCAGCAGTTTATCCTCCTACGAGCAGTACTTC.

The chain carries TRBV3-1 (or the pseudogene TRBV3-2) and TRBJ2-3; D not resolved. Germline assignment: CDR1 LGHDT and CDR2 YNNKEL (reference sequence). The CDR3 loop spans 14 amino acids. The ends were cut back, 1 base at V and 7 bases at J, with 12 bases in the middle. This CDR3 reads CASSQGGRSNTQYF. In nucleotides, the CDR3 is TGTGCCAGCAGCCAAGGAGGTCGCAGCAATACGCAGTATTTT.

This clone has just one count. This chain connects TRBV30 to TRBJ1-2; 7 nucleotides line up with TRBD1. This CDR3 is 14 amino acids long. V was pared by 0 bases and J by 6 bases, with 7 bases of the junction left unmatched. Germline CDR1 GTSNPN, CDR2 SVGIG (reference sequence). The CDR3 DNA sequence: TGTGCCTGGAGTGTACGAAACCAGGGGGATGGCTACACCTTC. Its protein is CAWSVRNQGDGYTF.

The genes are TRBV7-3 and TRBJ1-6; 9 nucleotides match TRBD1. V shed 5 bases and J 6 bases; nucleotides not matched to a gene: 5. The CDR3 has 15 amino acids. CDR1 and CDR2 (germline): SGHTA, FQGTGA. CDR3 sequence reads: CASSLGDRANSPLHF. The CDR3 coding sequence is TGTGCCAGCAGCCTGGGGGACAGGGCTAATTCACCCCTCCACTTT.